The next 17 T cell receptor beta chains were all read from a single sample in a study of regulatory T cells in long-lasting Graves disease. CDR3-region Arm-PCR and iRepertoire HTBI primers produced the TCR beta libraries. Via MiXCR, TCRdb re-called the multiplex PCR reads, giving one row per CDR3 protein. Of around 450,000 distinct CDR3 sequences in the sample, about 15% were seen once. Indicated time point: newly diagnosed GD, antithyroid drugs for less than 3 months. Following extraction of RNA from PBMCs, that RNA was used to make the TCR library. Another study also made use of these data, one on T cells in Graves' hyperthyroidism and ophthalmopathy.

The sample in question was peripheral blood mononuclear cells (PBMCs), obtained at new diagnosis, from a patient treated with antithyroid drugs. The receptors stem from a woman in her twenties or thirties with Graves disease.

The table lists this clonotype with a few counts. This chain links TRBV14 with TRBJ2-1; maybe TRBD2 (6 bases). V lost 4 bases and J lost 12, with 13 bases in between. Germline loops: CDR1 SGHDN, CDR2 FVKESK. The CDR3 runs to 12 residues. CDR3 nucleotide sequence: TGTGCCAGCAGCCCGAGCGGGTATCGGCAGTTCTTC. Its translation is CASSPSGYRQFF.

Many counts were recorded for this clonotype. V gene TRBV11-2 combines with J gene TRBJ2-1; TRBD2 agrees at 10 bases. Unmatched junction bases numbered 7, after V lost 2 bases and J lost 3 bases. Germline V gene sequence: CDR1 SGHAT, CDR2 FQNNGV. The CDR3 spans 17 residues. The CDR3 sequence: CASSLFPSGSYYNEQFF. The CDR3, as DNA: TGTGCCAGCAGCTTATTTCCTAGCGGGAGCTACTACAATGAGCAGTTCTTC.

This clonotype was picked up one time. The DNA of the CDR3 is TGTGCCAGCAGTACTCGGGTGGCAGATACGCAGTATTTT. This codes for CASSTRVADTQYF. This chain links TRBV6-5 with TRBJ2-3; D is unclear. The CDR3 has 13 residues. V lost 5 bases and J lost 4, with 10 bases in between. CDR1 MNHEY and CDR2 SVGAGI come from the germline V gene.

The V call is TRBV11-1, the J call TRBJ1-6, with 8 bases fitting TRBD1. The CDR3 runs 15 residues. Trimming took 5 bases from V and 2 from J; bases not matched to a gene: 2. In germline, CDR1 is SGHAT, CDR2 FQDESV (reference sequence). The CDR3 DNA reads as TGTGCCAGCAGCCAGGGACAGGCCTATAATTCACCCCTCCACTTT. Its translation: CASSQGQAYNSPLHF. Using reference TRBV11-1 and TRBJ1-6 for the parts outside the CDR3, the full variable domain is EAEVAQSPRYKITEKSQAVAFWCDPISGHATLYWYRQILGQGPELLVQFQDESVVDDSQLPKDRFSAERLKGVDSTLKIQPAELGDSAMYLCASSQGQAYNSPLHFGNGTRLTVT.

This clonotype was counted at least ten times. This chain joins TRBV7-9 and TRBJ2-3; perhaps TRBD1 as D (5 bases). The CDR3 sequence is 16 residues long. V lost 2 bases and J lost 6, with 18 bases in between. Germline CDR1 SEHNR, CDR2 FQNEAQ (reference sequence). The DNA for the CDR3 is TGTGCCAGCAGCTTAAATCCATTCAGGGTATCCGATACGCAGTATTTT. This translates into CASSLNPFRVSDTQYF.

In this sample, this clonotype turned up many times. The CDR3 DNA reads TGTGCCAGCAGCCCACCTAGCGGGCGGAACACCGGGGAGCTGTTTTTT. Protein product: CASSPPSGRNTGELFF. The chain links TRBV7-2 to TRBJ2-2, with 8 bases that match TRBD2. This CDR3 region has 16 residues. V shed 5 bases and J 1 base; nucleotides not matched to a gene: 6. From germline, CDR1 is SGHTA and CDR2 FQGNSA.

This clonotype was observed a handful of times. The V gene is TRBV9, the J gene TRBJ2-7; TRBD2 agrees at 7 bases. This CDR3 is built from 17 residues. V lost 4 bases to trimming and J lost 2 bases; unmatched junction nucleotides: 15. Germline CDR1 SGDLS, CDR2 YYNGEE. CDR3 nucleotide sequence: TGTGCCAGCAGCCAAGCCCCCCGGGGCGGGAGACCCTACGAGCAGTACTTC. Amino acids: CASSQAPRGGRPYEQYF. The full variable domain, its missing parts supplied by reference TRBV9 and TRBJ2-7, is DSGVTQTPKHLITATGQRVTLRCSPRSGDLSVYWYQQSLDQGLQFLIQYYNGEERAKGNILERFSAQQFPDLHSELNLSSLELGDSALYFCASSQAPRGGRPYEQYFGPGTRLTVT.

There are many counts of this clonotype. The chain joins TRBV6-1 to TRBJ2-1, with 13 bases identical to TRBD2. Germline values: CDR1 MNHNS, CDR2 SASEGT. CDR3 length: 22 amino acids. V was clipped by 5 bases and J by 7 bases; unmatched bases: 26. CDR3 sequence reads: CASSRRLAGGGGTRARGNEQFF. The CDR3 nucleotides are TGTGCCAGCAGTCGCCGACTAGCGGGAGGAGGCGGCACCCGGGCCCGAGGGAATGAGCAGTTCTTC.

This clonotype occurred many times. This rearrangement joins TRBV20-1 to TRBJ2-7; D possibly corresponds to TRBD2 (6 bases). The length of the CDR3 is 15 residues. Trimming cost V 0 bases and J 2 bases, with 14 bases left between them. The germline V gene has CDR1 DFQATT and CDR2 SNEGSKA (reference sequence). The CDR3 DNA reads TGCAGTGCTAGAGAAGGGGTAGCGGAGACCTACGAGCAGTACTTC. Its translation: CSAREGVAETYEQYF.

This clonotype has just a few counts. The chain employs TRBV9 and TRBJ2-7; possible D gene TRBD2, 6 bases. The CDR3 length is 15 residues. Germline CDR1 is SGDLS and CDR2 is YYNGEE. Between the trimmed V and J ends, which lost 0 bases and 0 bases, there was a span of 10 bases. CDR3 DNA sequence: TGTGCCAGCAGCGTAGATGACGGGGGCTCCTACGAGCAGTACTTC. Residues: CASSVDDGGSYEQYF.

This clonotype was counted at least ten times. The chain has TRBV12-3 or TRBV12-4 and TRBJ2-1; D is possibly TRBD1 (6 bases). V lost 5 bases to trimming and J lost 4 bases, with 18 bases between them. There are 16 residues in the CDR3. The DNA of the CDR3 is TGTGCCAGCAGTCAACCCGCCGGGACACAATACAATGAGCAGTTCTTC. It codes for CASSQPAGTQYNEQFF.

This clonotype has a count of ten or more. The rearrangement uses TRBV6-2 or TRBV6-3 and TRBJ2-3; D is ambiguous. CDR1 and CDR2 from the germline V gene are MNHEY and SVGEGT. This CDR3 region has 15 residues. The germline V and J ends were trimmed by 7 bases and 4 bases, with 18 bases remaining between them. The DNA of the CDR3 is TGTGCCAGCAAGCTGCCGCCAACTCAATCAGATACGCAGTATTTT. It codes for CASKLPPTQSDTQYF.

As to this clonotype: This clone may be a read error of a much larger clone one base away. CDR3 region: CASSVEGLWADEHYF. CDR3 sequence (DNA): TGTGCCAGCAGCGTAGAAGGCCTGTGGGCGGACGAGCATTACTTC. The chain carries TRBV9 and TRBJ2-7; D gene unclear. Germline CDR1 SGDLS, CDR2 YYNGEE. The CDR3 loop spans 15 amino acids. Combining the CDR3 with reference TRBV9 and TRBJ2-7 gives the whole variable domain DSGVTQTPKHLITATGQRVTLRCSPRSGDLSVYWYQQSLDQGLQFLIQYYNGEERAKGNILERFSAQQFPDLHSELNLSSLELGDSALYFCASSVEGLWADEHYFGPGTRLTVT.

Many counts were recorded for this clonotype. The rearrangement joins TRBV11-2 to TRBJ2-3; 10 nucleotides agree with TRBD2. Unmatched junction bases numbered 8, after V lost 5 bases and J lost 3 bases. This CDR3 contains 16 residues. CDR1 is SGHAT and CDR2 is FQNNGV in the germline V gene. CDR3 coding DNA: TGTGCCAGCAGCCGACGCCTAGCGGGAGTAACAGATACGCAGTATTTT. Its translation is CASSRRLAGVTDTQYF.

The sample holds many counts of this clonotype. The chain combines TRBV27 with TRBJ2-3, with no clear D. The length of the CDR3 is 16 residues. The germline V and J ends were trimmed by 0 bases and 2 bases, with 12 bases remaining between them. Per germline, CDR1 MNHEY and CDR2 SMNVEV (reference sequence). The CDR3: CASSLSIVGSTDTQYF. CDR3 in DNA: TGTGCCAGCAGTTTATCGATAGTGGGTTCCACAGATACGCAGTATTTT.

The J gene is TRBJ2-1, the V gene TRBV24-1; a weak D match, TRBD2 (8 bases). Germline CDR1 KGHDR, CDR2 SFDVKD. Deletions cut 5 bases from V and 7 bases from J, with 29 bases between. This CDR3 has 19 amino acids. CDR3 amino acids: CATSALEGAVSGSDNEQFF. CDR3 DNA sequence: TGTGCCACCAGTGCTTTAGAGGGGGCAGTAAGCGGGAGCGATAATGAGCAGTTCTTC.

This clonotype showed up just a few times. This rearrangement joins TRBV10-2 to TRBJ2-5; unclear D gene. V lost 3 bases and J lost 7, with 6 bases in between. The CDR3 contains 11 residues. CDR1 and CDR2 from the germline V gene are WSHSY and SAAADI. The CDR3 protein is CASSEWGTQYF. CDR3 bases: TGCGCCAGCAGTGAATGGGGGACCCAGTACTTC.